This TCR beta chain was retrieved from a study of T-cell memory formation after mild COVID-19. Study details: Largely donor-specific sequence clusters came from a couple of donors.

Libraries for TCRalpha and TCRbeta carried sample barcodes and unique molecular identifiers via 5'RACE. A single record per CDR3 protein comes from TCRdb applying MiXCR to the 5' RACE reads. Of about 190,000 distinct CDR3 sequences listed, around 30% were seen once; the top ten hold approximately 10%. General observations from the study: That cross-reactive memory joined was suggested by some responding clones appearing in pre-infection memory. Still unconfirmed is whether the second-wave clones peaking on day 37 recognized SARS-CoV-2.

CDR1 and CDR2 from the germline V gene are SQVTM and ANQGSEA. This CDR3 contains 14 residues. The V segment lost 1 base and the J segment 1 base; nucleotides outside the gene matches: 2. A few counts support this clonotype. Its antigen remains unidentified. V and J are TRBV29-1 and TRBJ2-3; 7 nucleotides line up with TRBD1. The sequence was obtained from an adult woman who had mild COVID-19 (a few samples of this study predate the infection). Cell type and time point are not known. Sequencing was performed on PBMCs or a T cell subset sorted from them (not recorded which). CDR3 loop: CSVEVGTGTDTQYF. The DNA of the CDR3 is TGCAGCGTTGAAGTCGGGACAGGCACAGATACGCAGTATTTT.